The sequence of this T cell receptor beta chain was determined in a study of cytomegalovirus exposure and HLA in healthy donors. Study-wide results and limits: Previous analysis showed most TCR beta V segments were productive about 87% or about 30% of the time. There were some public TCRs occurring in many donors, but most TCR sequences were rare.

Regarding this clone: What it binds is unknown.

Trimming stripped 5 bases from V and 4 bases from J, with 16 bases between. CDR1 and CDR2 (germline): SGHDT, YYEEEE. CDR3 size: 15 residues. 60 Vbeta and 13 Jbeta primers were used in PCR. Data came from immunoSEQ multiplex PCR; TCRdb stores just in-frame clones and leaves some out. The sample lists approximately 160,000 clones, about 80% occurring once. V gene TRBV5-6 combines with J gene TRBJ1-3, with D unresolved. The clonotype comes from a man aged 18 to 30 in good health and CMV-seropositive. The sample consisted of PBMCs. CDR3 loop: CASRAHGLVGNTIYF. DNA for the CDR3: TGTGCCAGCAGGGCGCACGGACTAGTAGGAAACACCATATATTTT.